This is a list of T cell receptor beta chains from one sample in a study of blood T cell repertoires in COVID-19. Sequencing used immunoSEQ multiplex PCR; TCRdb keeps in-frame clones, though not all of them. The sample has about 180,000 clones; more than 65% are singletons. Sequenced: peripheral blood. The origin of the receptors is a woman in her sixties or seventies with COVID-19, enrolled during active disease. Both conserved end residues are part of each CDR3. D genes are given only for firm matches. Clone size is given for some rows only: seen once, a few or many times, or a class if the clone is expanded.

CDR3 | DNA | V | D | J | size
CASSYLSAEAFF | TGTGCCAGCAGTTACTTATCAGCTGAAGCTTTCTTT | TRBV6-6 | . | TRBJ1-1 | .
CASSWDSRASYNEQFF | TGTGCCAGCAGTTGGGACAGTCGAGCCTCCTACAATGAGCAGTTCTTC | TRBV6-5 | TRBD1 | TRBJ2-1 | .
CASSLDRGSYNEQFF | TGTGCCAGCAGCCTTGACAGGGGCTCGTACAATGAGCAGTTCTTC | TRBV11-2 | TRBD1 | TRBJ2-1 | .
CASSFGGNTEAFF | TGCGCCAGCAGCTTCGGGGGGAACACTGAAGCTTTCTTT | TRBV5-1 | . | TRBJ1-1 | .
CASSLRTGGSGANVLTF | TGTGCCAGCAGCTTGAGGACAGGGGGGTCTGGGGCCAACGTCCTGACTTTC | TRBV7-6 | TRBD1 | TRBJ2-6 | .
CASSRGPEGSTNEKLFF | TGCGCCAGCAGCCGCGGACCGGAGGGCTCAACTAATGAAAAACTGTTTTTT | TRBV5-1 | . | TRBJ1-4 | many
CASSFSGGAVTDTQYF | TGCGCCAGCAGCTTTAGCGGGGGGGCGGTCACAGATACGCAGTATTTT | TRBV5-1 | TRBD2 | TRBJ2-3 | .
CASSLAAGSDTEAFF | TGTGCCAGCAGCTTAGCGGCAGGCTCAGACACTGAAGCTTTCTTT | TRBV11-3 | . | TRBJ1-1 | few
CASRPRTVNNSPLHF | TGTGCCAGCAGACCCCGGACAGTTAATAATTCACCCCTCCACTTT | TRBV5-6 | . | TRBJ1-6 | many
CASSSGLAGTDTQYF | TGCGCCAGCAGCTCCGGGCTAGCGGGAACGGATACGCAGTATTTT | TRBV5-1 | TRBD2 | TRBJ2-3 | few
CASSSIPVPADTQYF | TGTGCCAGCAGTTCGATTCCTGTTCCGGCAGATACGCAGTATTTT | TRBV28 | . | TRBJ2-3 | once
CASTLTGSPGNTIYF | TGTGCCAGCACCCTGACAGGGAGCCCTGGAAACACCATATATTTT | TRBV6-5 | TRBD1 | TRBJ1-3 | once
CASSLYGTGSEQYF | TGTGCCAGCAGTTTATATGGGACAGGGAGCGAGCAGTACTTC | TRBV28 | TRBD1 | TRBJ2-7 | .
CSVIGIGAYEQYF | TGCAGCGTTATTGGTATAGGGGCCTACGAGCAGTACTTC | TRBV29-1 | . | TRBJ2-7 | .
CASSGSFYEQYF | TGTGCCAGTTCGGGATCCTTCTACGAGCAGTACTTC | TRBV19 | . | TRBJ2-7 | .
CASSARPGGNEKLFF | TGTGCCAGCAGCGCACGCCCAGGGGGGAATGAAAAACTGTTTTTT | TRBV7-9 | TRBD1 | TRBJ1-4 | .
CASSFKLQETQYF | TGTGCCAGCAGTTTTAAACTCCAAGAGACCCAGTACTTC | TRBV28 | . | TRBJ2-5 | .
CASGQSSYNSPLHF | TGTGCCAGCGGACAGAGCTCCTATAATTCACCCCTCCACTTT | TRBV19 | . | TRBJ1-6 | .
CARQDYNEQFF | TGTGCCAGACAGGATTACAATGAGCAGTTCTTC | TRBV18 | . | TRBJ2-1 | .